This TCR beta chain was observed in a study of cytomegalovirus exposure and HLA in healthy donors. Study-level points and caveats: Most TCR sequences were seen very rarely across donors, but some public TCRs occurred in many.

To note about this clone: The antigen is not known.

CDR1 and CDR2 from the germline V gene are SNHLY and FYNNEI. The CDR3 extends over 11 amino acids. V was clipped by 6 bases and J by 12 bases, with 15 bases between them. PCR primers comprised 60 Vbeta and 13 Jbeta primers. The repertoire was sequenced with immunoSEQ multiplex PCR; TCRdb's copy has only in-frame clones and lacks some. There are about 77,000 clones in the sample; roughly 75% occur only once, and around 7% lies in the top ten. Sample: PBMCs. This sequence joins TRBV2 and TRBJ2-7; TRBD1 is a possible D gene (6 bases). The source is a woman between 40 and 55 years old in good health and CMV-seronegative. CDR3 amino acids: CASSETGPRYF. In DNA, the CDR3 is TGTGCCAGCAGCGAAACAGGGCCGCGGTACTTC.